The 9 T cell receptor beta chains given below trace back to one sample, sequenced in a study of T cell repertoires in cytomegalovirus infection. The antigens these receptors bind are not known. TCRdb ran MiXCR on the reads and lists one entry per CDR3 protein. The table has about a million distinct CDR3 sequences, around 30% seen once; the top ten hold 11% to 15%. Sequenced material: cultured CD8+ T cells from PBMCs, taken from culture after CMV antigen stimulation. The receptors were gathered from a human donor in good health (CMV status not recorded). Some clones in this sample may be carry-over from other donors' samples.

The chain is built from TRBV9 and TRBJ1-4; 8 nucleotides align to TRBD1. The CDR3 consists of 14 residues. J was trimmed by 5 bases and V by 7 bases; bases with no gene match: 7. Looked up from germline, CDR1 is SGDLS and CDR2 is YYNGEE. The CDR3 reads CASRSGQENEKLFF. The CDR3 bases are TGTGCCAGCCGATCGGGACAGGAAAATGAAAAACTGTTTTTT. The full variable domain, its missing parts supplied by reference TRBV9 and TRBJ1-4, is DSGVTQTPKHLITATGQRVTLRCSPRSGDLSVYWYQQSLDQGLQFLIQYYNGEERAKGNILERFSAQQFPDLHSELNLSSLELGDSALYFCASRSGQENEKLFFGSGTQLSVL.

This clonotype is a singleton in its sample. The chain is built from TRBV15 and TRBJ2-3; possible D gene TRBD2, 5 bases. Trimming removed 5 bases at V and 4 bases at J, with 13 bases between. CDR1 LNHNV and CDR2 YYDKDF come from the germline V gene (reference sequence). The CDR3 is 14 residues long. Here the CDR3 reads CATSGGPPPDTQYF. Here the CDR3 DNA reads TGTGCCACCAGCGGAGGACCGCCCCCAGATACGCAGTATTTT.

This sequence joins TRBV5-1 and TRBJ1-1, with 7 nucleotides matching TRBD1. Unmatched junction bases numbered 9, after V lost 3 bases and J lost 7 bases. The CDR3 has 14 amino acids. CDR1 is SGHRS and CDR2 is YFSETQ in the germline V gene. The CDR3 region is CASSWTGQTHEAFF. The CDR3 bases are TGCGCCAGCAGCTGGACGGGACAGACCCATGAAGCTTTCTTT. Based on the CDR3 plus reference TRBV5-1 and TRBJ1-1, the full variable domain is KAGVTQTPRYLIKTRGQQVTLSCSPISGHRSVSWYQQTPGQGLQFLFEYFSETQRNKGNFPGRFSGRQFSNSRSEMNVSTLELGDSALYLCASSWTGQTHEAFFGQGTRLTVV.

The table lists this clonotype with a count of one. The chain uses TRBV19 and TRBJ1-2; D is ambiguous. V was shortened by 7 bases and J by 7 bases, with 22 bases between the two germline ends. The CDR3 contains 15 residues. From germline, CDR1 is LNHDA and CDR2 SQIVND (reference sequence). This CDR3 reads CASNPRQSDTCGYTF. CDR3 nucleotides: TGTGCCAGTAACCCCCGCCAGTCCGATACCTGTGGCTACACCTTC.

This clonotype has just a few counts. The J gene is TRBJ2-1, the V gene TRBV9, with D tentatively TRBD1 or TRBD2 (6 bases each). Germline V gene sequence: CDR1 SGDLS, CDR2 YYNGEE. This CDR3 spans 14 amino acids. V gave up 7 bases and J gave up 6 bases, with 17 bases separating them. CDR3 amino acids: CASAEGGAGNEQFF. The CDR3 DNA follows: TGTGCCAGCGCGGAGGGGGGCGCCGGCAATGAGCAGTTCTTC.

This clonotype was seen more than once but under ten times. The chain links TRBV7-6 to TRBJ1-5, with 9 bases matching TRBD1. Germline lookup yields CDR1 SGHVS and CDR2 FNYEAQ. Trimming took 5 bases from V and 8 from J; bases not matched to a gene: 4. This CDR3 comprises 13 residues. The CDR3 loop is CASSRTGDEPQHF. CDR3 nucleotides: TGTGCCAGCAGCCGGACAGGGGATGAGCCCCAGCATTTT.

This clonotype appeared a few times. This chain links TRBV12-3 or TRBV12-4 with TRBJ2-1, with 9 nucleotides matching TRBD2. The trim removed 8 bases at V and 1 base at J, leaving 30 bases unmatched. CDR3 length equals 23 residues. DNA for the CDR3: TGTGCCAGCTCACCTGGGGGAATGTCTTGGCGGGGGGGTAATCCACGATCCTACAATGAGCAGTTCTTC. Translated: CASSPGGMSWRGGNPRSYNEQFF.

This clonotype was counted between two and nine times. J is TRBJ1-5 and V is TRBV27; D uncertain. V lost 1 base to trimming and J lost 0 bases, with 7 bases between them. Germline CDR1 and CDR2: MNHEY and SMNVEV (reference sequence). This CDR3 spans 15 amino acids. CDR3 in amino acids: CASSLYSYSNQPQHF. The CDR3 region has the DNA TGTGCCAGCAGTTTATACTCCTATAGCAATCAGCCCCAGCATTTT.

This clonotype has at least ten counts. The rearrangement uses TRBV12-3 or TRBV12-4 and TRBJ2-6, with D tentatively TRBD2 (5 bases). V dropped 8 bases and J dropped 0 bases, with 8 bases sitting between them. The CDR3 extends over 14 amino acids. CDR3 residues: CASGENSGANVLTF. CDR3 bases: TGTGCCAGCGGGGAGAACTCTGGGGCCAACGTCCTGACTTTC.